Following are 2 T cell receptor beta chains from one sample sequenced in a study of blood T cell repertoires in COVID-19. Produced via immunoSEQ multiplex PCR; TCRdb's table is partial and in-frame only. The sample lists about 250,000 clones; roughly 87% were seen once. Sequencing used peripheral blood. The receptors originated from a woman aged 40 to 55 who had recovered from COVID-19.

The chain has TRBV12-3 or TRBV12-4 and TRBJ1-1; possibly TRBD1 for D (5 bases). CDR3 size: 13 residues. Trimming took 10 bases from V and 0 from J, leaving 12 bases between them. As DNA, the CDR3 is TGTGCCACAGGGACTGCGGTGAACACTGAAGCTTTCTTT. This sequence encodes CATGTAVNTEAFF.

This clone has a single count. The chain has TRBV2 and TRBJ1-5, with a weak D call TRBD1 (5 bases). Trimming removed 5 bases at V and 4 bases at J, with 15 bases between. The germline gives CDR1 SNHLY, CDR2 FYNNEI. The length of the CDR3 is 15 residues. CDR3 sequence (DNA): TGTGCCAGCAGTTTAACCGGGACTCAGAATCAGCCCCAGCATTTT. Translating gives CASSLTGTQNQPQHF.